This TCR beta chain was sequenced during a study of patients and donors after allogeneic stem cell transplantation. With regard to this clonotype: Germline and junction disagree at one end, which may indicate a read error.

TCRdb analysed the RT-PCR reads with MiXCR anew, one entry per CDR3 protein. The table lists about a million distinct CDR3 sequences, about 20% of them singletons. The sequencing sample was made of blood, either unsorted or a sorted T cell fraction (not recorded which). The origin of this receptor is a human donor who was either an allogeneic HSCT recipient or a stem cell or donor lymphocyte infusion donor (not recorded which). It is not recorded whose cells these are; they may come from a transplant donor.

This CDR3 is CASRYRRDNYGYTF. The CDR3 region has the DNA TGTGCCAGCCGTTACCGCAGGGATAACTATGGCTACACCTTC. The chain combines TRBV6-5 with TRBJ1-2; D perhaps matches TRBD1 (5 bases). Looked up from germline, CDR1 is MNHEY and CDR2 is SVGAGI. The CDR3 sequence is 14 residues long.